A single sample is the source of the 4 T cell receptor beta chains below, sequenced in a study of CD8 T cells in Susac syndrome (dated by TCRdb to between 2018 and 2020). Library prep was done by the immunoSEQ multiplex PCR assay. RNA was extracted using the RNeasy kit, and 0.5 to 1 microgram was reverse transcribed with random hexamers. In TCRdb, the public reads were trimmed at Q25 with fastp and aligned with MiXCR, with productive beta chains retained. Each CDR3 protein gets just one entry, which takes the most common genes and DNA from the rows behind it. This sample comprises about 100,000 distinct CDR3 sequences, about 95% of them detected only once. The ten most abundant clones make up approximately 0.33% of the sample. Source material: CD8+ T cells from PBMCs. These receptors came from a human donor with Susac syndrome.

CDR3 coding DNA: TGCGCCAGCAGCTCCGGGACTAGCGGGGGGAAAGAGACCCAGTACTTC. Amino acid sequence: CASSSGTSGGKETQYF. The chain employs TRBV5-1 and TRBJ2-5, with 15 bases identical to TRBD2. With V trimmed by 3 bases and J by 3 bases, 3 bases remained unmatched. This CDR3 has 16 amino acids. CDR1 is SGHRS and CDR2 is YFSETQ in the germline V gene.

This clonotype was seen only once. The CDR3 DNA is TGTGCCAGCAGTGAGGGGACCGAAGCTTTCTTT. Translation gives CASSEGTEAFF. V usage is TRBV2 and J usage is TRBJ1-1, with D perhaps matching TRBD1 (5 bases). Germline CDR1 is SNHLY and CDR2 is FYNNEI. With 3 bases removed from V and 8 bases from J, the gap between germline ends came to 7 bases. The CDR3 consists of 11 residues.

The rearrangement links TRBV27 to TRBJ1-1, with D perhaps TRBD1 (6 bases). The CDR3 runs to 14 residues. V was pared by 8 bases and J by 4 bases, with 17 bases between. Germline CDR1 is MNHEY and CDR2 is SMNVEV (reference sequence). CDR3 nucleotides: TGTGCCAGCGGCCACTCACAGGGAGGCACTGAAGCTTTCTTT. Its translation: CASGHSQGGTEAFF.

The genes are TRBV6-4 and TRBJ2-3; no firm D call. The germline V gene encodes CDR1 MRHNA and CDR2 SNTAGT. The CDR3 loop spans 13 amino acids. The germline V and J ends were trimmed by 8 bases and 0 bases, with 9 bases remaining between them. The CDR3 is CASSSGSTDTQYF. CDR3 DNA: TGTGCCAGCTCTTCTGGTAGCACAGATACGCAGTATTTT.